This section outlines one T cell receptor (beta chain) sequence together with its context. What it binds is unknown. This entry is derived from a study of CXCR3-negative and CXCR3-positive naive CD8 T cells. Regarding the study as a whole: Sequencing showed both naive subsets with comparably high diversity, and memory CD8+ cells much lower. Memory cells diverged, while naive CXCR3-positive and CXCR3-negative cells had similar TRBV-TRBJ usage.

Libraries were UMI-labeled 5' RACE TRB cDNA. TCRdb re-called the 5' RACE reads and gives one entry per CDR3 protein, without DNA. The listing contains 41,000 or so distinct CDR3 sequences. CDR3 length: 15 residues. Germline V gene data show CDR1 as LGHDT and CDR2 as YNNKEL (reference sequence). This rearrangement joins TRBV3-1 to TRBJ2-5; there is no DNA to check the TCRdb D call of TRBD1. The material sequenced was naive CXCR3- CD8+ T cells from blood. Indicated subset: CD45RO-CCR7+CD27+CD95- naive CD8+ T cells lacking CXCR3 (TNR3-). The TCR was taken from a human donor in good health. Some clones in this sample may be carry-over from other donors' samples. CDR3 loop: CASTPPRDNQETQYF.